A single sample is the source of the 16 T cell receptor beta chains below, sequenced in a study of CD8+CD57+ T cells in acquired aplastic anemia. The TCR beta profiling, which covered VDJ combination and CDR3 sequence, was carried out using genomic DNA as the template. TCRdb analysed the reads with MiXCR anew, one entry per CDR3 protein. Here the sample spans roughly 190,000 distinct CDR3 sequences, 48% being singletons. By flow cytometry, patients selected for sequencing had shown an expansion of CD8+CD57+ cells. The sequenced sample was sorted CD4+, CD8+, or CD8+CD57+ T cells (not recorded which) from PBMCs. These receptors were collected from a human donor with aplastic anemia.

The chain recombines TRBV29-1 with TRBJ2-2, with D perhaps TRBD1 (6 bases). This CDR3 has 14 residues. Trimming left V 3 bases short and J 1 base short, with 9 bases between. The germline V gene has CDR1 SQVTM and CDR2 ANQGSEA. In DNA form, the CDR3 reads TGCAGCGTTGACCAGGGGCTGAACACCGGGGAGCTGTTTTTT. It codes for CSVDQGLNTGELFF.

The CDR3 sequence: CASSYSLGQSDEKLFF. CDR3 bases: TGTGCCAGCAGTTACTCCCTGGGACAGTCTGATGAAAAACTGTTTTTT. The genes are TRBV6-5 and TRBJ1-4; 7 nucleotides align to TRBD1. Per the germline V gene, CDR1 is MNHEY and CDR2 is SVGAGI. This CDR3 is 16 amino acids long. Losses at the gene ends were 0 bases for V and 6 bases for J; bases not matched to a gene: 7.

Comment on this clonotype: One junction end does not reproduce the germline sequence, and a read error may be involved. The rearrangement links TRBV6-5 to TRBJ2-1; D is ambiguous. Germline assignment: CDR1 MNHEY and CDR2 SVGAGI. This CDR3 has 15 residues. The CDR3 DNA sequence: TGTGCCAGCAGTTCAGACGTTCACCGAGACAATGAGCAGTCCTTC. It codes for CASSSDVHRDNEQSF.

This clonotype was counted at least ten times. The chain employs TRBV5-1 and TRBJ2-3; the D gene is possibly TRBD2 (6 bases). V lost 4 bases and J 4 bases, leaving 13 bases between the germline ends. This CDR3 is 14 amino acids long. The germline V gene has CDR1 SGHRS and CDR2 YFSETQ. In DNA, the CDR3 is TGCGCCAGCAGCATCCGGGACTCCGCAGATACGCAGTATTTT. It specifies CASSIRDSADTQYF.

With regard to this clonotype: A single base separates this from a much larger clone, so it may be a read error. This chain links TRBV19 with TRBJ1-2; D unresolved. This CDR3 has 12 residues. CDR1 LNHDA and CDR2 SQIVND come from the germline V gene (reference sequence). Here the CDR3 DNA reads TGTGCCGGTAGTAGGTCAGTCTATGGCTACACCTTC. Translation: CAGSRSVYGYTF.

The chain employs TRBV29-1 and TRBJ2-1; no definite D call. The CDR3 loop spans 10 amino acids. Germline V gene data show CDR1 as SQVTM and CDR2 as ANQGSEA. The V gene lost 3 bases and the J gene lost 8 bases, with 5 bases spanning the gap. The CDR3 protein is CSVDIHEQFF. The CDR3 DNA follows: TGCAGCGTTGATATCCATGAGCAGTTCTTC.

The chain has TRBV7-2 and TRBJ1-1, with D unresolved. Trimming removed 5 bases at V and 0 bases at J, with 7 bases between. The CDR3 has 13 residues. The germline V gene has CDR1 SGHTA and CDR2 FQGNSA. In nucleotides, the CDR3 is TGTGCCAGCAGCACAGCTTTGAACACTGAAGCTTTCTTT. It yields the protein CASSTALNTEAFF.

The rearrangement joins TRBV20-1 to TRBJ2-3; weak D call: TRBD2 (6 bases). Germline-derived CDR1 and CDR2 are DFQATT and SNEGSKA (reference sequence). The CDR3 covers 18 residues. The V and J ends lost 3 bases and 0 bases respectively, with 22 bases between them. The CDR3 is CSASDTSTVGASTDTQYF. In DNA, the CDR3 is TGCAGTGCTAGTGACACTAGCACAGTTGGGGCTAGCACAGATACGCAGTATTTT.

This clonotype has at least ten counts. This rearrangement joins TRBV12-3 or TRBV12-4 to TRBJ1-6; D is perhaps TRBD1 (5 bases). The CDR3 sequence is 15 residues long. V lost 3 bases, J lost 6 bases, and 12 bases lay in between. This CDR3 reads CASSLSRGSNSPLHF. The CDR3, as DNA: TGTGCCAGCAGTTTGAGTCGGGGGAGTAATTCACCCCTCCACTTT.

This clonotype has just a few counts. This rearrangement joins TRBV7-2 to TRBJ1-6; 8 positions agree with TRBD1. Germline V gives CDR1 SGHTA, CDR2 FQGNSA. V gave up 0 bases and J gave up 9 bases; unmatched junction bases: 16. CDR3 length: 19 residues. The CDR3 region is CASSLARWRRDRGVSPLHF. As DNA, the CDR3 is TGTGCCAGCAGCTTAGCGCGTTGGAGGAGAGACAGGGGAGTTTCACCCCTCCACTTT. The full variable domain, completed using reference TRBV7-2 and TRBJ1-6, is GAGVSQSPSNKVTEKGKDVELRCDPISGHTALYWYRQSLGQGLEFLIYFQGNSAPDKSGLPSDRFSAERTGGSVSTLTIQRTQQEDSAVYLCASSLARWRRDRGVSPLHFGNGTRLTVT.

A remark on this clonotype: Possible read error: a much larger clone is one base away. This rearrangement joins TRBV12-3 or TRBV12-4 to TRBJ1-1; no firm D call. CDR3 size: 16 residues. The V end lost 5 bases, the J end lost 1 base, and 17 bases lay between the germline ends. The CDR3 nucleotides are TGTGCCAGCAGTCCACAATGGCGTATCAAGAACACTGAAGCTTTCTTT. Amino acids: CASSPQWRIKNTEAFF.

This clonotype has a handful of counts. V usage is TRBV29-1 and J usage is TRBJ2-5; 10 bases align to TRBD1. This CDR3 contains 13 residues. Germline V lookup: CDR1 SQVTM, CDR2 ANQGSEA. CDR3 sequence (DNA): TGCAGTACAAGGGACAGGGGACTGAAGACCCAGTACTTC. It specifies CSTRDRGLKTQYF.

In this sample, this clonotype turned up a few times. The chain carries TRBV4-3 and TRBJ1-6; D call uncertain. The germline gives CDR1 LGHNA, CDR2 YSLEER. V lost 1 base to trimming and J lost 6 bases, with 1 base between them. CDR3 length equals 12 residues. This CDR3 is CASSQVNSPLHF. For the CDR3, the DNA is TGCGCCAGCAGCCAAGTTAATTCACCCCTCCACTTT.

This clonotype occurred many times. The chain couples TRBV20-1 to TRBJ2-5; D is possibly TRBD2 (6 bases). Trimming took off 4 bases at V and 4 bases at J, with 16 bases between the two ends. This CDR3 has 14 residues. Germline loops: CDR1 DFQATT, CDR2 SNEGSKA (reference sequence). CDR3 sequence: CSATGTPEGETQYF. CDR3 nucleotide sequence: TGCAGTGCTACCGGGACTCCGGAGGGAGAGACCCAGTACTTC.

This chain uses TRBV19 with TRBJ1-6; D is perhaps TRBD1 (6 bases). Trimming took 7 bases from V and 6 from J, leaving 22 bases between them. Germline V lookup: CDR1 LNHDA, CDR2 SQIVND (reference sequence). This CDR3 contains 17 residues. The CDR3 here is CASNLHALGAGNSPLHF. CDR3 nucleotide sequence: TGTGCCAGTAACCTTCACGCGTTGGGGGCTGGTAATTCACCCCTCCACTTT.

This clonotype was seen many times. The rearrangement uses TRBV2 and TRBJ1-2; D perhaps matches TRBD1 (5 bases). The CDR3 runs to 16 residues. Trimming removed 6 bases from V and 2 bases from J, with 19 bases in between. CDR1 and CDR2 (germline): SNHLY, FYNNEI. The CDR3 nucleotides read TGTGCCAGCAGAAACAGGCTAACTCCGTGGAACTATGGCTACACCTTC. Protein: CASRNRLTPWNYGYTF.